This T cell receptor beta chain is from a study of T cell changes during pregnancy in multiple sclerosis. Some clones are missing from TCRdb's copy, which holds only in-frame ones; the method was immunoSEQ multiplex PCR. The data contain fewer than 70,000 clones, roughly 90% of them seen just once; the ten biggest clones take up more than 1.3%. The sample consisted of peripheral blood, taken in the third trimester of pregnancy. The receptor's source is a female donor with multiple sclerosis, enrolled in a pregnancy study.

The CDR3 region has the DNA TGTGCCAGCAGCCAAGGGACTAGCGGCTACGAGCAGTACTTC. As protein: CASSQGTSGYEQYF. The chain is built from TRBV7-3 and TRBJ2-7; 11 bases agree with TRBD2. The CDR3 spans 14 residues. CDR1 and CDR2 from the germline V gene are SGHTA and FQGTGA. The J segment lost 3 bases and the V segment lost 5 bases, leaving 3 bases of the junction unmatched.